The 25 T cell receptor beta chains given below trace back to one sample, sequenced in a study of cytomegalovirus exposure and HLA in healthy donors. Produced via immunoSEQ multiplex PCR; TCRdb's table is partial and in-frame only. The sample records about 360,000 clones, 70% to 90% being singletons. Source material: PBMCs. The origin of the receptors is a young woman in good health and CMV-seronegative.

Regarding this clone: The same CDR3 also results from other DNA sequences found in this sample. The chain employs TRBV7-9 and TRBJ2-1; the match to TRBD2 covers 11 bases. The CDR3 is 16 amino acids. Germline CDR1 and CDR2: SEHNR and FQNEAQ (reference sequence). J was trimmed by 4 bases and V by 5 bases; bases with no gene match: 7. The CDR3 is CASSPLGTSGYNEQFF. The CDR3 DNA sequence: TGTGCCAGCAGCCCACTAGGGACTAGCGGTTACAATGAGCAGTTCTTC.

CDR3 residues: CASSIQGSSYEQYF. DNA for the CDR3: TGTGCCAGTAGTATCCAGGGAAGCTCCTACGAGCAGTACTTC. This chain connects TRBV19 to TRBJ2-7, with D possibly matching TRBD1 (5 bases). This CDR3 region has 14 residues. Per germline, CDR1 LNHDA and CDR2 SQIVND (reference sequence). V lost 3 bases and J 0 bases, leaving 9 bases between the germline ends. The variable domain in full, with the rest retrieved from reference TRBV19 and TRBJ2-7, is DGGITQSPKYLFRKEGQNVTLSCEQNLNHDAMYWYRQDPGQGLRLIYYSQIVNDFQKGDIAEGYSVSREKKESFPLTVTSAQKNPTAFYLCASSIQGSSYEQYFGPGTRLTVT.

J is TRBJ2-2 and V is TRBV6-1; 8 bases are shared with TRBD1. V shed 4 bases and J 5 bases; nucleotides not matched to a gene: 6. The germline V gene encodes CDR1 MNHNS and CDR2 SASEGT. CDR3 size: 15 residues. CDR3 loop: CASSAWTGQTGELFF. The CDR3 region has the DNA TGTGCCAGCAGTGCGTGGACAGGGCAGACCGGGGAGCTGTTTTTT.

This clone was counted a few times. The CDR3 spells CASSTGQNTGELFF. CDR3 DNA sequence: TGTGCCAGTAGTACGGGACAGAACACCGGGGAGCTGTTTTTT. The chain has TRBV19 and TRBJ2-2, with D maybe TRBD1 (6 bases). Germline assignment: CDR1 LNHDA and CDR2 SQIVND (reference sequence). V lost 4 bases and J lost 1, with 7 bases in between. CDR3 length: 14 amino acids.

The chain uses TRBV11-2 and TRBJ2-7, with TRBD1 identical over 8 bases. The CDR3 covers 15 residues. The J segment lost 7 bases and the V segment lost 4 bases, leaving 12 bases of the junction unmatched. CDR1 SGHAT and CDR2 FQNNGV come from the germline V gene. This CDR3 reads CASSSIRGQVQEQYF. CDR3 DNA sequence: TGTGCCAGCAGCTCCATTCGGGGACAGGTACAAGAGCAGTACTTC.

V is TRBV9 and J is TRBJ1-2; D may be TRBD1 (5 bases). V gave up 4 bases and J gave up 11 bases, with 15 bases separating them. The CDR3 extends over 12 amino acids. Germline CDR1 reads SGDLS; CDR2 reads YYNGEE. CDR3 region: CASSLRGLRYTF. The CDR3 region has the DNA TGTGCCAGCAGCCTTCGGGGGTTGAGGTACACCTTC. Complete variable domain (other parts from reference TRBV9 and TRBJ1-2): DSGVTQTPKHLITATGQRVTLRCSPRSGDLSVYWYQQSLDQGLQFLIQYYNGEERAKGNILERFSAQQFPDLHSELNLSSLELGDSALYFCASSLRGLRYTFGSGTRLTVV.

This clone was detected only once. This chain uses TRBV11-2 with TRBJ2-1; TRBD2 might be the D (5 bases). This CDR3 is 15 amino acids long. Deletions cut 5 bases from V and 1 base from J, with 12 bases between. Germline V gene sequence: CDR1 SGHAT, CDR2 FQNNGV. CDR3 in DNA: TGTGCCAGCAGCATCACCGGGAATTCCTACAATGAGCAGTTCTTC. Protein: CASSITGNSYNEQFF.

V is TRBV6-6 and J is TRBJ2-7; D may be TRBD1 (6 bases). V lost 0 bases to trimming and J lost 7 bases, with 7 bases between them. This CDR3 comprises 12 residues. The germline CDR1 and CDR2 sequences are MNHNY and SVGAGI (reference sequence). The chain's CDR3 is CASSYSRGEQYF. CDR3 nucleotide sequence: TGTGCCAGCAGTTACTCGAGGGGGGAGCAGTACTTC.

V usage is TRBV15 and J usage is TRBJ1-5; D gene ambiguous. This CDR3 is 13 amino acids long. In germline, CDR1 is LNHNV, CDR2 YYDKDF (reference sequence). Trimming left V 3 bases short and J 2 bases short, with 5 bases between. The CDR3 DNA follows: TGTGCCACCAGCAGTGCAGGCAATCAGCCCCAGCATTTT. Amino acid sequence: CATSSAGNQPQHF.

V and J are TRBV5-4 and TRBJ2-3; 10 nucleotides agree with TRBD2. The length of the CDR3 is 16 residues. Germline CDR1 and CDR2: SGHNT and YYREEE (reference sequence). V lost 4 bases and J lost 4; bases outside the gene matches: 9. In DNA form, the CDR3 reads TGTGCCAGCAGCGGCATAGCGGGGGGAGGACCAGATACGCAGTATTTT. Translated, it gives CASSGIAGGGPDTQYF. Looking up the rest from reference TRBV5-4 and TRBJ2-3 gives the full variable domain: ETGVTQSPTHLIKTRGQQVTLRCSSQSGHNTVSWYQQALGQGPQFIFQYYREEENGRGNFPPRFSGLQFPNYSSELNVNALELDDSALYLCASSGIAGGGPDTQYFGPGTRLTVL.

The rearrangement links TRBV2 to TRBJ2-2, with a tentative D call TRBD1 (6 bases). Trimming stripped 8 bases from V and 5 bases from J, with 9 bases between. This CDR3 region has 12 residues. CDR1 SNHLY and CDR2 FYNNEI come from the germline V gene. As DNA, the CDR3 is TGTGCCAGCTCAGGGGAAACCGGGGAGCTGTTTTTT. This translates into CASSGETGELFF.

The rearrangement links TRBV7-9 to TRBJ2-4; D remains ambiguous. The CDR3 is made up of 10 amino acids. Germline CDR1 SEHNR, CDR2 FQNEAQ (reference sequence). The CDR3 DNA reads as TGTGCTATCGGGTTGGGCATTCAGTACTTC. This translates into CAIGLGIQYF.

The chain couples TRBV28 to TRBJ2-7, with 9 bases identical to TRBD1. The junction had 1 base not matched to a gene; V was cut back by 3 bases and J by 4 bases. The CDR3 is 13 residues long. CDR1 is MDHEN, CDR2 SYDVKM, per germline. The CDR3 DNA reads as TGTGCCAGCAGTTTCGGGACAGGGTACGAGCAGTACTTC. This translates into CASSFGTGYEQYF.

This clone was counted between two and nine times. This chain joins TRBV9 and TRBJ1-2, with TRBD1 identical over 8 bases. V dropped 4 bases and J dropped 7; count of bases not matched to a gene: 9. The CDR3 has 14 residues. The germline V gene encodes CDR1 SGDLS and CDR2 YYNGEE. The CDR3 DNA reads as TGTGCCAGCAGCCCCATGGACAGGGCTCGTGGCTACACCTTC. Its protein product is CASSPMDRARGYTF.

The chain uses TRBV6-1 and TRBJ1-2, with 7 nucleotides matching TRBD1. After removal of 5 bases from V and 1 base from J, the junction contained 7 bases not matched to a gene. CDR3 size: 15 residues. Germline V gene sequence: CDR1 MNHNS, CDR2 SASEGT. CDR3 nucleotide sequence: TGTGCCAGCAGTACTAGACAGGGCCGTAACTATGGCTACACCTTC. It yields the protein CASSTRQGRNYGYTF.

This chain links TRBV7-8 with TRBJ2-7; 11 positions agree with TRBD2. V dropped 3 bases and J dropped 5; count of bases not matched to a gene: 18. CDR3 length: 19 amino acids. Germline CDR1 and CDR2: SGHVS and FQNEAQ. The CDR3 region is CASSFSFGTSGRGRDEQYF. The CDR3 coding sequence is TGTGCCAGCAGCTTTTCCTTCGGTACTAGCGGGAGAGGGAGAGACGAGCAGTACTTC.

The rearrangement joins TRBV27 to TRBJ2-3; D perhaps matches TRBD2 (7 bases). The CDR3 sequence is 15 residues long. The V and J ends lost 8 bases and 3 bases respectively, with 18 bases between them. Looked up from germline, CDR1 is MNHEY and CDR2 is SMNVEV (reference sequence). This CDR3 reads CASSWGGGGTDTQYF. For the CDR3, the DNA is TGTGCCAGCTCCTGGGGGGGAGGGGGAACAGATACGCAGTATTTT.

The chain recombines TRBV6-1 with TRBJ2-1; D may be TRBD1 (5 bases). From germline, CDR1 is MNHNS and CDR2 SASEGT. V gave up 6 bases and J gave up 0 bases, with 12 bases separating them. The CDR3 consists of 15 residues. The CDR3 DNA reads as TGTGCCAGCAGGCTCGACAGCAGCTCCTACAATGAGCAGTTCTTC. It is translated as CASRLDSSSYNEQFF.

The chain employs TRBV6-1 and TRBJ1-1; TRBD1 matches 9 bases. V lost 1 base to trimming and J lost 0 bases; unmatched junction nucleotides: 9. The CDR3 runs to 18 residues. Looked up from germline, CDR1 is MNHNS and CDR2 is SASEGT. This CDR3 is CASSEGKFGDRVNTEAFF. The CDR3 nucleotides are TGTGCCAGCAGTGAAGGCAAGTTTGGGGACAGGGTGAACACTGAAGCTTTCTTT.

V gene TRBV4-1 combines with J gene TRBJ2-1; 9 bases agree with TRBD2. CDR1 and CDR2 from the germline V gene are MGHRA and YSYEKL. V gave up 0 bases and J gave up 8 bases; unmatched junction bases: 11. The CDR3 has 17 amino acids. CDR3 DNA sequence: TGCGCCAGCAGCCAAGATGGGGCTAGCGGGAATCAGTATGAGCAGTTCTTC. Its protein is CASSQDGASGNQYEQFF.

The chain combines TRBV30 with TRBJ2-1, with 9 bases matching TRBD1. Germline V gene sequence: CDR1 GTSNPN, CDR2 SVGIG (reference sequence). The CDR3 loop spans 16 amino acids. Trimming took 2 bases from V and 1 from J; bases not matched to a gene: 6. CDR3 protein: CAWSPDRGLSYNEQFF. For the CDR3, the DNA is TGTGCCTGGAGTCCGGACAGGGGCCTTTCCTACAATGAGCAGTTCTTC.

This clone was recorded once. The J gene is TRBJ2-1, the V gene TRBV5-1, with 13 bases that match TRBD2. CDR1 and CDR2 from the germline V gene are SGHRS and YFSETQ. The CDR3 has 18 amino acids. V was pared by 0 bases and J by 7 bases, with 10 bases of the junction left unmatched. The CDR3 sequence is CASSLEFHTTSGRNEQFF. Here the CDR3 DNA reads TGCGCCAGCAGCTTGGAGTTTCACACGACTAGCGGGAGGAATGAGCAGTTCTTC.

The rearrangement joins TRBV2 to TRBJ1-4; D might be TRBD1 (6 bases). Germline values: CDR1 SNHLY, CDR2 FYNNEI. Trimming took 7 bases from V and 0 from J, leaving 12 bases between them. The CDR3 has 15 amino acids. For the CDR3, the DNA is TGTGCCAGCAACGGCCAGGGGACAACTAATGAAAAACTGTTTTTT. This encodes CASNGQGTTNEKLFF.

CDR3 sequence: CAWSITSGGYNEQFF. DNA of the CDR3: TGTGCCTGGAGCATCACTAGCGGGGGGTACAATGAGCAGTTCTTC. The chain employs TRBV30 and TRBJ2-1; 12 nucleotides match TRBD2. The CDR3 contains 15 residues. After removal of 3 bases from V and 4 bases from J, the junction contained 4 bases not matched to a gene. CDR1 is GTSNPN and CDR2 is SVGIG in the germline V gene (reference sequence). Complete variable domain (other parts from reference TRBV30 and TRBJ2-1): SQTIHQWPATLVQPVGSPLSLECTVEGTSNPNLYWYRQAAGRGLQLLFYSVGIGQISSEVPQNLSASRPQDRQFILSSKKLLLSDSGFYLCAWSITSGGYNEQFFGPGTRLTVL.

The chain employs TRBV6-5 and TRBJ1-1; possibly TRBD1 for D (5 bases). Germline V lookup: CDR1 MNHEY, CDR2 SVGAGI. V was pared by 8 bases and J by 4 bases, with 11 bases between. The CDR3 has 12 residues. The CDR3 is CASGLGRTEAFF. Here the CDR3 DNA reads TGTGCCAGCGGGTTGGGGCGCACTGAAGCTTTCTTT.